The rows below give T cell receptor beta chains drawn from one sample of a study of post-analysis software for immune sequencing data. TCRdb called the PCR reads again in MiXCR, with one record for every CDR3 protein. The sample has about 560,000 distinct CDR3 sequences; around 44% are singletons. Input material: blood. These receptors were obtained from a girl between 10 and 17 years old with multiple sclerosis. CDR3s include the opening cysteine and the closing phenylalanine or tryptophan. D genes are given only for firm matches. Clone size, where shown, is once, few, many, or a class for clones that have expanded.

clone size: -; V gene: TRBV6-5; J gene: TRBJ2-1; D gene: TRBD2; CDR3 protein: CASSFSILSGLAGYNEQFF; CDR3 DNA: TGTGCCAGCAGCTTCTCGATCCTTTCTGGACTAGCGGGCTACAATGAGCAGTTCTTC
clone size: -; V gene: TRBV12-3/TRBV12-4; J gene: TRBJ2-7; D gene: TRBD2; CDR3 protein: CASSLDPGLAGTYEQYF; CDR3 DNA: TGTGCCAGCAGTTTAGATCCAGGACTAGCGGGAACCTACGAGCAGTACTTC
clone size: -; V gene: TRBV14; J gene: TRBJ2-1; D gene: -; CDR3 protein: CASSQPLILGTEQFF; CDR3 DNA: TGTGCCAGCAGCCAACCGCTTATTCTAGGGACTGAGCAGTTCTTC
clone size: -; V gene: TRBV20-1; J gene: TRBJ2-7; D gene: -; CDR3 protein: CSATIGESLDEQYF; CDR3 DNA: TGCAGTGCTACTATAGGCGAGAGCCTCGATGAGCAGTACTTC
clone size: few; V gene: TRBV5-5; J gene: TRBJ2-1; D gene: TRBD2; CDR3 protein: CASSWGLAGGSQKQFF; CDR3 DNA: TGTGCCAGCAGCTGGGGACTAGCGGGAGGTTCGCAGAAGCAGTTCTTC
clone size: -; V gene: TRBV12-3/TRBV12-4; J gene: TRBJ2-1; D gene: -; CDR3 protein: CASSPLLGSSGNEQFF; CDR3 DNA: TGTGCCAGCAGTCCCCTCCTTGGTAGCTCGGGTAATGAGCAGTTCTTC
clone size: -; V gene: TRBV28; J gene: TRBJ2-7; D gene: TRBD1; CDR3 protein: CASSFGQGADEQYF; CDR3 DNA: TGTGCCAGCAGTTTTGGGCAGGGGGCGGACGAGCAGTACTTC
clone size: few; V gene: TRBV29-1; J gene: TRBJ1-1; D gene: -; CDR3 protein: CSVENRANTEAFF; CDR3 DNA: TGCAGCGTTGAGAACAGGGCGAACACTGAAGCTTTCTTT
clone size: -; V gene: TRBV28; J gene: TRBJ2-3; D gene: -; CDR3 protein: CASSSLGPEGDTQYF; CDR3 DNA: TGTGCCAGCAGTTCCCTGGGTCCTGAAGGAGATACGCAGTATTTT
clone size: -; V gene: TRBV9; J gene: TRBJ1-5; D gene: -; CDR3 protein: CASSVALSNQPQHF; CDR3 DNA: TGTGCCAGCAGCGTCGCACTAAGCAATCAGCCCCAGCATTTT
clone size: -; V gene: TRBV12-3/TRBV12-4; J gene: TRBJ2-7; D gene: -; CDR3 protein: CASRRGQDYEQYF; CDR3 DNA: TGTGCCAGCAGAAGGGGCCAAGACTACGAGCAGTACTTC
clone size: -; V gene: TRBV11-2; J gene: TRBJ1-2; D gene: -; CDR3 protein: CASSPSTGRSGYGYTF; CDR3 DNA: TGTGCCAGCAGCCCATCTACAGGGAGGAGCGGCTATGGCTACACCTTC
clone size: -; V gene: TRBV5-1; J gene: TRBJ1-6; D gene: TRBD1; CDR3 protein: CASSREGAAGSPLHF; CDR3 DNA: TGCGCCAGCAGCCGCGAGGGGGCAGCCGGTTCACCCCTCCACTTT
clone size: few; V gene: TRBV10-3; J gene: TRBJ2-1; D gene: -; CDR3 protein: CAISDSETYNEQFF; CDR3 DNA: TGTGCCATCAGTGATTCAGAGACCTACAATGAGCAGTTCTTC
clone size: -; V gene: TRBV5-6; J gene: TRBJ2-7; D gene: -; CDR3 protein: CASSPWQSYEQYF; CDR3 DNA: TGTGCCAGCAGCCCTTGGCAGTCCTACGAGCAGTACTTC